The sequence of this TCR beta chain was determined in a study of shared clonotypes between healthy human individuals. The CDR3 runs 16 residues. The V gene's germline CDR1 is SNHLY and CDR2 FYNNEI. V was cut by 4 bases and J by 2 bases, with 15 bases left in between. Donors, healthy HIV-negative adults, lacked recent acute infections or vaccinations. The study drew all its donors from Caucasian adults living in Nashville, Tennessee. Study conclusions and caveats: Sharing of clonotypes among donors was expected to vary with sequencing depth.

An assay was performed, and its level was deep. This table comes from immunoSEQ multiplex PCR, and its TCRdb copy is limited to in-frame clones, with some not included. The data hold about a million clones, with under 80% observed a single time. A word on this clone: Its antigen remains unidentified.

The rearrangement uses TRBV2 and TRBJ2-4; D gene unclear. This clonotype was obtained from a man between 18 and 29 years old in good health. Sequencing was done on a sample of memory CD4+ T cells sorted from blood. Subset defined: CD45RA-negative fraction. DNA for the CDR3: TGTGCCAGCAGTGTCGGCGTCCTACCTCCCAAAAACATTCAGTACTTC. This gives the protein CASSVGVLPPKNIQYF.